This paragraph reports one T cell receptor (beta chain). Its target is not known. Peripheral blood came from all dose cohorts at three timepoints. The germline CDR1 and CDR2 sequences are MDHEN and SYDVKM. The CDR3 runs 17 residues. The trim removed 1 base at V and 8 bases at J, leaving 10 bases unmatched. The sample is drawn from a study of OX40 agonist ivuxolimab in advanced cancers. Study context: Patients were dosed intravenously with ivuxolimab at 0.01 to 10 mg/kg every 2 weeks. Study findings and constraints: Circulating CD4+ and CD8+ T cells showed clonal expansion by week 6 at 0.1 to 3.0 mg/kg. Averaged across samples, CD8+ T cells carried more expanded clones than CD4+ did.

Assay used: immunoSEQ multiplex PCR; TCRdb lists only in-frame clones, some missing. The table shows approximately 22,000 clones, with 75% to 85% occurring only once. The sequence was collected from an adult with an advanced solid tumor such as melanoma, head and neck, liver or kidney cancer. The V and J genes are TRBV28 and TRBJ2-4, with 11 bases that match TRBD1. The sequencing here drew on CD4+ or CD8+ T cells sorted from blood, taken in a trial of the OX40 agonist ivuxolimab. The CDR3 sequence is CASSLFVGTGGADIQYF. The DNA of the CDR3 is TGTGCCAGCAGTTTATTCGTTGGGACAGGGGGGGCAGACATTCAGTACTTC. Drawing the rest from reference TRBV28 and TRBJ2-4, the complete variable domain is DVKVTQSSRYLVKRTGEKVFLECVQDMDHENMFWYRQDPGLGLRLIYFSYDVKMKEKGDIPEGYSVSREKKERFSLILESASTNQTSMYLCASSLFVGTGGADIQYFGAGTRLSVL.